This is a list of T cell receptor beta chains from one sample in a study of blood T cell repertoires in COVID-19. Here immunoSEQ multiplex PCR was the method, and the copy in TCRdb shows in-frame clones only, minus some. The sample gives a few hundred thousand clones, roughly 85% of which show up once; 4% to 4.5% is in the top ten. Sequencing used PBMCs or T cells enriched from blood (not recorded which). The receptors originated from a woman aged 25 to 39 who had recovered from COVID-19. Both conserved end residues are part of each CDR3. D genes are given only for firm matches. Not all rows give a size; the values are once, few, many and, for expanded clones, a class.

v_gene	abundance	j_gene	d_gene	CDR3aa	CDR3nt
TRBV28	.	TRBJ1-2	TRBD1	CASRQGQAHGYTF	TGTGCCAGCAGACAAGGACAGGCGCATGGCTACACCTTC
TRBV28	once	TRBJ2-3	.	CASRERPTDTQYF	TGTGCCAGCAGAGAGCGACCCACAGATACGCAGTATTTT
TRBV28	.	TRBJ2-7	.	CASSSRGLSYSYEQYF	TGTGCCAGCAGTTCCCGGGGACTCTCCTACTCCTACGAGCAGTACTTC
TRBV6-1	.	TRBJ1-1	.	CASSEEAEVRTEAFF	TGTGCCAGCAGTGAAGAGGCGGAGGTCAGGACTGAAGCTTTCTTT
TRBV7-9	.	TRBJ1-5	.	CASSLVSSRDNQPQHF	TGTGCCAGCAGCTTAGTGTCAAGCAGGGACAATCAGCCCCAGCATTTT
TRBV11-1	.	TRBJ1-2	.	CASSSAGDWHNYGYTF	TGTGCCAGCAGCTCCGCCGGGGACTGGCATAACTATGGCTACACCTTC
TRBV7-9	.	TRBJ1-3	.	CASSPRGGNTIYF	TGTGCCAGCAGCCCGCGGGGCGGAAACACCATATATTTT
TRBV3-1/TRBV3-2	.	TRBJ1-4	TRBD1	CASSPGQGAREKLFF	TGTGCCAGCAGCCCTGGACAGGGGGCGAGGGAAAAACTGTTTTTT
TRBV5-6	.	TRBJ2-7	TRBD2	CASSDPTSPYEQYF	TGTGCCAGCAGCGACCCGACTAGCCCCTACGAGCAGTACTTC
TRBV6-5	.	TRBJ1-6	.	CASSFSRDAPLHF	TGTGCCAGCAGTTTTTCCCGGGATGCACCCCTCCACTTT
TRBV27	.	TRBJ1-5	.	CASSRGGPIDQPQHF	TGTGCCAGCAGCCGCGGGGGCCCCATCGATCAGCCCCAGCATTTT
TRBV28	once	TRBJ2-7	.	CASSLYSGRLGEQYF	TGTGCCAGCAGTTTATATAGCGGCAGGCTGGGCGAGCAGTACTTC
TRBV29-1	once	TRBJ1-2	TRBD1	CSVGRGQGTYGYTF	TGCAGCGTTGGCAGGGGGCAAGGTACTTATGGCTACACCTTC
TRBV19	.	TRBJ2-5	.	CASSTGVVKETQYF	TGTGCCAGTAGTACAGGGGTCGTGAAAGAGACCCAGTACTTC
TRBV12-2	.	TRBJ2-7	.	CASRTPGRSGSGEQYF	TGTGCAAGTCGCACCCCTGGCCGGTCGGGATCGGGCGAGCAGTACTTC
TRBV6-4	.	TRBJ2-1	TRBD1	CASSDEGASREQFF	TGTGCCAGCAGTGACGAGGGGGCGTCTAGGGAGCAGTTCTTC
TRBV28	.	TRBJ2-7	.	CASSQQGVNEQYF	TGTGCCAGCAGTCAACAGGGAGTGAACGAGCAGTACTTC
TRBV13	.	TRBJ1-2	TRBD1	CASSSTGTGEYTF	TGTGCCAGCAGCTCCACCGGGACAGGAGAATACACCTTC
TRBV21-1	.	TRBJ1-2	.	CASSKRDQGARGYTF	TGTGCCAGCAGCAAACGCGATCAGGGGGCGCGGGGCTACACCTTC
TRBV5-4	.	TRBJ2-7	TRBD2	CASSGAGEGEQYF	TGTGCCAGCAGCGGGGCCGGGGAGGGCGAGCAGTACTTC
TRBV7-7	.	TRBJ2-2	.	CASSLRQAGELFF	TGTGCCAGCAGCTTACGACAGGCCGGGGAGCTGTTTTTT
TRBV5-6	few	TRBJ1-6	.	CASNFEKDSPLHF	TGTGCCAGCAATTTTGAGAAAGATTCACCCCTCCACTTT
TRBV5-8	.	TRBJ1-4	.	CASSLFGQFATNEKLFF	TGTGCCAGCAGCTTGTTCGGACAGTTTGCAACTAATGAAAAACTGTTTTTT
TRBV28	.	TRBJ2-3	.	CASSFGGGADTQYF	TGTGCCAGCAGTTTTGGAGGGGGGGCAGATACGCAGTATTTT
TRBV28	.	TRBJ2-7	TRBD1	CASRYRGPGAYEQYF	TGTGCCAGCAGATACAGGGGGCCAGGGGCCTACGAGCAGTACTTC
TRBV7-9	.	TRBJ1-1	.	CASSLANRVAEAFF	TGTGCCAGCAGCTTAGCGAACAGGGTTGCTGAAGCTTTCTTT
TRBV7-8	.	TRBJ1-5	TRBD1	CASSPAGTGNNQPQHF	TGTGCCAGCAGCCCCGCCGGGACAGGAAACAATCAGCCCCAGCATTTT
TRBV28	few	TRBJ1-3	.	CASSPAGVGNTIYF	TGTGCCAGCAGCCCGGCGGGCGTTGGAAACACCATATATTTT
TRBV5-1	.	TRBJ2-7	TRBD1	CASSHGTGAGSYEQYF	TGCGCCAGCAGTCATGGGACAGGGGCGGGCTCCTACGAGCAGTACTTC
TRBV10-3	.	TRBJ1-1	.	CAISEPTGLGTEAFF	TGTGCCATCAGTGAGCCTACAGGGCTCGGCACTGAAGCTTTCTTT
TRBV25-1	.	TRBJ1-6	.	CASSDPDSRVDSPLHF	TGTGCCAGCAGTGACCCGGACTCGAGGGTAGATTCACCCCTCCACTTT
TRBV27	once	TRBJ2-7	.	CASRTRGRTYEQYF	TGTGCCAGCAGGACTAGGGGTAGGACCTACGAGCAGTACTTC
TRBV7-8	.	TRBJ1-5	TRBD1	CASSLEGQGAYQPQHF	TGTGCCAGCAGCTTAGAAGGACAGGGGGCGTATCAGCCCCAGCATTTT
TRBV5-1	.	TRBJ1-4	.	CASSSSTNEKLFF	TGCGCCAGCAGCTCCTCAACTAATGAAAAACTGTTTTTT
TRBV7-9	.	TRBJ2-3	TRBD1	CASSRLGDRGTDTQYF	TGTGCCAGCAGCCGCCTAGGGGACAGGGGTACAGATACGCAGTATTTT
TRBV2	.	TRBJ1-2	TRBD1	CASIRTGGYTF	TGTGCCAGCATCCGGACAGGAGGCTACACCTTC
TRBV14	.	TRBJ1-2	.	CASSQDTGPPYGYTF	TGTGCCAGCAGCCAAGATACAGGGCCCCCCTATGGCTACACCTTC
TRBV6-5	.	TRBJ1-1	TRBD1	CASRQGAEAFF	TGTGCCAGCAGACAGGGGGCTGAAGCTTTCTTT
TRBV30	.	TRBJ2-1	.	CAWRGLGLAYNEQFF	TGTGCCTGGAGGGGACTGGGACTCGCCTACAATGAGCAGTTCTTC
TRBV6-5	.	TRBJ1-2	TRBD1	CASSRGQGGGYTF	TGTGCCAGCAGCCGCGGACAGGGAGGTGGCTACACCTTC
TRBV5-1	.	TRBJ2-7	TRBD1	CASSPGTVHPESYEQYF	TGCGCCAGCAGCCCCGGGACAGTCCACCCAGAATCCTACGAGCAGTACTTC
TRBV6-5	once	TRBJ1-2	.	CASAGVLGGYTF	TGTGCCAGCGCAGGGGTACTGGGGGGCTACACCTTC
TRBV7-9	many	TRBJ1-2	.	CASSLSGGTLANYGYTF	TGTGCCAGCAGCTTATCAGGAGGGACTTTAGCTAACTATGGCTACACCTTC
TRBV6-5	.	TRBJ2-5	.	CASSDQTGLETQYF	TGTGCCAGCAGCGACCAGACAGGTTTAGAGACCCAGTACTTC
TRBV10-3	.	TRBJ2-1	TRBD1	CAISRPGTGVGRVNEQFF	TGTGCCATCAGCCGTCCCGGGACAGGGGTGGGGCGGGTCAATGAGCAGTTCTTC
TRBV19	once	TRBJ2-1	.	CASSIDGSYNEQFF	TGTGCCAGTAGTATAGACGGGAGCTACAATGAGCAGTTCTTC
TRBV5-6	.	TRBJ2-7	.	CASSLDRGLIAYEQYF	TGTGCCAGCAGCTTGGATAGGGGACTGATCGCCTACGAGCAGTACTTC
TRBV25-1	.	TRBJ2-5	.	CASSELEGRQETQYF	TGTGCCAGCAGTGAATTGGAGGGTCGACAAGAGACCCAGTACTTC
TRBV5-1	.	TRBJ2-1	.	CASSLDLGSYNEQFF	TGCGCCAGCAGCTTGGATCTAGGCTCCTACAATGAGCAGTTCTTC
TRBV29-1	once	TRBJ1-2	.	CSVWGDGVSGYGYTF	TGCAGCGTTTGGGGGGACGGGGTATCGGGCTATGGCTACACCTTC
TRBV24-1	.	TRBJ2-1	TRBD1	CATSDPTGEYIYNEQFF	TGTGCCACCAGTGACCCTACAGGGGAATACATCTACAATGAGCAGTTCTTC
TRBV3-1/TRBV3-2	.	TRBJ1-1	.	CASSQDPTRWLEAFF	TGTGCCAGCAGCCAAGACCCCACCCGTTGGCTTGAAGCTTTCTTT
TRBV29-1	.	TRBJ1-2	TRBD1	CSVEVTGGPSHNYGYTF	TGCAGCGTTGAAGTGACAGGGGGCCCTTCCCATAACTATGGCTACACCTTC